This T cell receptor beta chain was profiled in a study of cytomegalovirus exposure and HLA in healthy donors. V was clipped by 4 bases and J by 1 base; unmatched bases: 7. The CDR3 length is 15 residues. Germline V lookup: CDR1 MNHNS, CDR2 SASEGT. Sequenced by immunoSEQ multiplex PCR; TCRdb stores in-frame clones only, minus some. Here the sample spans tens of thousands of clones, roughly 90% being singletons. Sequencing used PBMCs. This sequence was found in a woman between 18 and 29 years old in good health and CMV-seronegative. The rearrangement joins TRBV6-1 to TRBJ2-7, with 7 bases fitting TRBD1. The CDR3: CASSAGTDLSYEQYF. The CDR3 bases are TGTGCCAGCAGTGCAGGGACAGACCTATCCTACGAGCAGTACTTC.